This TCR beta chain was profiled in a study of cytomegalovirus exposure and HLA in healthy donors. Whole-study results and caveats: Most observed TCR sequences were rare, whereas some public TCRs were detected in many donors. Follow-up analysis seemed to connect common viral pathogens with several of the most significant clusters identified. Earlier analysis found most TCR beta V segments productive about 90% or about 30% of the time.

Trimming took 6 bases from V and 3 from J, leaving 15 bases between them. This CDR3 is built from 14 residues. Per germline, CDR1 SNHLY and CDR2 FYNNEI. The table lists this clone with a few counts. Its antigen remains unknown. The PCR had 60 Vbeta and 13 Jbeta primers. TCRdb's table, derived via immunoSEQ multiplex PCR, lists solely in-frame clones and lacks some. Altogether around 150,000 clones are present, roughly 9.6% being singletons, with the ten largest covering approximately 7.5%. The sequence derives from a middle-aged woman in good health and CMV-seropositive. V usage is TRBV2 and J usage is TRBJ2-7; a possible D gene is TRBD2 (7 bases). Specimen: PBMCs. The CDR3 DNA sequence: TGTGCCAGCAGAGGGGGGGCGGTAGGCTACGAGCAGTACTTC. Translation gives CASRGGAVGYEQYF.